This T cell receptor (beta chain) was documented in a study of identical twins listed by TCRdb under 2016. In the study overall: To test whether fetal clonotypes persist, the study used deep sequencing on TCR alpha and beta repertoires from monozygotic twins, unrelated adults of various ages, and cord blood. To rule out contamination, the twin experiments were replicated at different times with different library preparation protocols. Study-level results and caveats: Fewer insertions were carried by abundant cord blood beta clonotypes, a similar but weaker trend appeared in young adult naive repertoires, and no such trend appeared in memory repertoires. In monozygotic twins, out-of-frame TCR alpha sharing was systematically underestimated by recombination models, although the models agreed with sharing between unrelated individuals. A weaker excess of twin sharing was found in beta out-of-frame sequences because the signal-to-noise ratio was lowered by fewer shared sequences. Compared with coincidental sharing between unrelated individuals, out-of-frame TCR alpha sequences shared between twins had an excess of sequences with low generation probability. Because the same donors could not be followed over many years, the conclusions depended on cross-sectional statistical analysis. Zero-insertion analyses could be partly confounded by invariant T cells such as MAIT and iNKT, although diverse VJ usage argued against such confounding for most clonotypes.

Receptors were amplified or captured by 5' RACE. Sequencing took place on an Illumina HiSeq 2000. A universal primer binding site was introduced by template switching, and a unique molecular identifier was present in the final cDNA, enabling accurate counting of TCR cDNA molecules. Specific primers in the conserved constant-segment region were used to synthesize first-strand cDNA for TCR alpha and beta chains. To control for contamination, every cDNA library was double barcoded, receiving both a SMART-Mk sample barcode and Illumina barcodes. Two successive PCR steps introduced TruSeq adapter sequences along with Illumina sample barcodes. The TCR alpha and beta cDNA libraries were sequenced on the Illumina HiSeq platform using custom primers. In the authors' own workflow: Raw reads were processed with MiGEC to extract unique molecular identifiers, and MiXCR was used to determine CDR3 positions. For each individual, recombination models were inferred using an EM algorithm with the repgenHMM and IGoR tools. Shared clonotype analysis was performed with the tcR package in R, normalizing sharing by the product of cloneset sizes. To study raw recombination free of thymic and clonal selection effects, out-of-frame nonproductive sequences were analyzed. TCRdb reworked the public reads: Q25 trimming with fastp, MiXCR clone assembly, productive beta chains retained. A single entry per CDR3 protein holds the most common genes and DNA from its merged rows. TCRdb, rather than the study authors, made the V and J calls. The sample has some 1,700,000 distinct CDR3 sequences on record, under 35% of them singletons. The ten largest clones add up to approximately 0.25% of the sample.

All donors were healthy Caucasians. As to this clonotype: Its antigen is not yet known. No much larger clone is present one base from it, and per-base qualities are unavailable.

The CDR3 measures 15 amino acids from cysteine to phenylalanine. The entry retains the CDR3 DNA only, 45 bases that are in frame from base 1. V lost 0 bases and J lost 7 bases; the stretch between them is 13 bases long. According to the germline V gene, CDR1 reads MGHRA and CDR2 reads YSYEKL. The TCR comes from a newborn girl in good health. The specimen sequenced was cord blood. The chain was built from TRBV4-1 and TRBJ2-1; possibly the D gene is TRBD1, per 5 matching bases. The DNA reads as follows: TGCGCCAGCAGCCAAGAGAGGCAGGGTAGAAATGAGCAGTTCTTC. This yields the protein CASSQERQGRNEQFF.